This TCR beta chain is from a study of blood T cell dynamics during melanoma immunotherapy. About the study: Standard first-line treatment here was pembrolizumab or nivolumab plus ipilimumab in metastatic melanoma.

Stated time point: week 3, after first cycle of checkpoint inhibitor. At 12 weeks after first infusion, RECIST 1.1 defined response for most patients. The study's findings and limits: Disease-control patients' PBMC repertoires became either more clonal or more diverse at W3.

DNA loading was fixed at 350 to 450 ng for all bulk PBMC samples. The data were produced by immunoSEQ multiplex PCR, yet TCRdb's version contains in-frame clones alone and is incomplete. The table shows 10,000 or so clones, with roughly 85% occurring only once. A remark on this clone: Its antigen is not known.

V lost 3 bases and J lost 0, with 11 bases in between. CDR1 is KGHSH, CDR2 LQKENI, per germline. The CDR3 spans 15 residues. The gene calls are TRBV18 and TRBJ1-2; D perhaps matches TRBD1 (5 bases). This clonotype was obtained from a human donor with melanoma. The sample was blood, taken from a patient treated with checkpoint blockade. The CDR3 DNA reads TGTGCCAGCTCACCTCAGGACACAGCTAACTATGGCTACACCTTC. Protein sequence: CASSPQDTANYGYTF.